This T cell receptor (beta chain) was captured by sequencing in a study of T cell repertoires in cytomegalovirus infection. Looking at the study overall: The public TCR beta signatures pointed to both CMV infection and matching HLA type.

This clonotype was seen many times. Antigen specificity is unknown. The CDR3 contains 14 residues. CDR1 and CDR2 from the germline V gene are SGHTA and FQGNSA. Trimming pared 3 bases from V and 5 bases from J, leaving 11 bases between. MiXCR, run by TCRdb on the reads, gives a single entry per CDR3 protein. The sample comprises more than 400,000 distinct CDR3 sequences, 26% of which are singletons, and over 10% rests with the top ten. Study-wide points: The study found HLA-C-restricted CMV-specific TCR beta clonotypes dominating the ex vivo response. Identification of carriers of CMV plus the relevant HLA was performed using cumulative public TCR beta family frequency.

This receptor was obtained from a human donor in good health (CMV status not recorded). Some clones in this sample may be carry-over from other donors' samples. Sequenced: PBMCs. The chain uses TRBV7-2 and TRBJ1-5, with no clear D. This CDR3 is CASSLGQIYQPQHF. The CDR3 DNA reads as TGTGCCAGCAGCTTGGGCCAGATATATCAGCCCCAGCATTTT.